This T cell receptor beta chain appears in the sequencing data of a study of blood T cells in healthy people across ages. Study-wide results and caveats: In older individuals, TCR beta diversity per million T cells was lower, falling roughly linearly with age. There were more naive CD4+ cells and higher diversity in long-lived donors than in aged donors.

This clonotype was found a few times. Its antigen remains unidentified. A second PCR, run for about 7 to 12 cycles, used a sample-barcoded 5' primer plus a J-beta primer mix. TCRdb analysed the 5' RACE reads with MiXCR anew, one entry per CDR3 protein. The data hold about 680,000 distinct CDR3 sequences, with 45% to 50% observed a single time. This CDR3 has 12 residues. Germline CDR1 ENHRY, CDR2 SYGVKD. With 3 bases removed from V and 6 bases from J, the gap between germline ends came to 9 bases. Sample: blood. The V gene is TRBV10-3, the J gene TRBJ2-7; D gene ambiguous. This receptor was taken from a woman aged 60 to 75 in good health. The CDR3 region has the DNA TGTGCCATCAGTGAAATCATTGGCGAGCAGTACTTC. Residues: CAISEIIGEQYF.